The 21 T cell receptor beta chains presented below share a single source sample, sequenced in a study of T cell responses to AZD1222 COVID-19 vaccine. Sequencing was performed with immunoSEQ multiplex PCR; in TCRdb, only in-frame clones are kept and a portion is missing. Seen here are roughly 100,000 clones, about 93% observed once, and the top ten hold approximately 4.7%. The sequencing used peripheral blood, collected on day 0 of AZD1222 vaccination. These receptors originate from an adult in good health.

V is TRBV9 and J is TRBJ2-1; 7 nucleotides match TRBD1. Looked up from germline, CDR1 is SGDLS and CDR2 is YYNGEE. V was pared by 4 bases and J by 7 bases, with 5 bases of the junction left unmatched. CDR3 size: 13 residues. CDR3 sequence reads: CASSIQQGNEQFF. The CDR3 coding sequence is TGTGCCAGCAGCATCCAACAGGGGAATGAGCAGTTCTTC. Full variable domain (missing parts from reference TRBV9 and TRBJ2-1): DSGVTQTPKHLITATGQRVTLRCSPRSGDLSVYWYQQSLDQGLQFLIQYYNGEERAKGNILERFSAQQFPDLHSELNLSSLELGDSALYFCASSIQQGNEQFFGPGTRLTVL.

The CDR3 protein is CASSPGRGGEQFF. DNA of the CDR3: TGTGCCAGCAGCCCCGGGCGGGGGGGTGAGCAGTTCTTC. The gene calls are TRBV6-5 and TRBJ2-1; TRBD2 aligns across 9 bases. Germline assignment: CDR1 MNHEY and CDR2 SVGAGI. V was clipped by 6 bases and J by 9 bases; unmatched bases: 6. There are 13 residues in the CDR3.

The chain carries TRBV9 and TRBJ1-1; D is possibly TRBD1 (6 bases). The CDR3 is 14 amino acids. In germline, CDR1 is SGDLS, CDR2 YYNGEE. V shed 3 bases and J shed 3 bases, with 12 bases lying between them. The DNA of the CDR3 is TGTGCCAGCAGCGCCAGGACAGCCCACACTGAAGCTTTCTTT. It encodes CASSARTAHTEAFF.

This clone appeared a single time. J is TRBJ1-3 and V is TRBV2; the D is unclear. The CDR3 spans 13 residues. Deletions cut 10 bases from V and 0 bases from J, with 10 bases between. The germline V gene has CDR1 SNHLY and CDR2 FYNNEI. The CDR3 loop reads CANHKDSGNTIYF. The DNA for the CDR3 is TGTGCCAACCACAAGGACTCTGGAAACACCATATATTTT.

The rearrangement joins TRBV7-2 to TRBJ1-2, with D unclear. The V end was cut by 4 bases, the J end by 6 bases, with 18 bases between. CDR1 is SGHTA, CDR2 FQGNSA, per germline. There are 15 residues in the CDR3. The CDR3 loop reads CASSSTWAARDGYTF. In DNA, the CDR3 is TGTGCCAGCAGCTCCACTTGGGCAGCCCGGGATGGCTACACCTTC. The complete variable domain, with remaining parts taken from reference TRBV7-2 and TRBJ1-2, reads GAGVSQSPSNKVTEKGKDVELRCDPISGHTALYWYRQSLGQGLEFLIYFQGNSAPDKSGLPSDRFSAERTGGSVSTLTIQRTQQEDSAVYLCASSSTWAARDGYTFGSGTRLTVV.

This chain links TRBV6-5 with TRBJ1-4; no clear D gene. Germline CDR1 MNHEY, CDR2 SVGAGI. V lost 6 bases and J 4 bases, leaving 15 bases between the germline ends. The CDR3 totals 15 residues. CDR3 amino acids: CASRSGHFGNEKLFF. As DNA, the CDR3 is TGTGCCAGCAGATCCGGGCACTTCGGTAATGAAAAACTGTTTTTT.

The chain employs TRBV19 and TRBJ1-6; D remains ambiguous. In germline, CDR1 is LNHDA, CDR2 SQIVND (reference sequence). Trimming cost V 3 bases and J 0 bases, with 12 bases left between them. The CDR3 length is 17 residues. Written as DNA, the CDR3 is TGTGCCAGTAGTATCCGGTCAGTCAGCTCCTATAATTCACCCCTCCACTTT. Its translation is CASSIRSVSSYNSPLHF.

This sequence joins TRBV9 and TRBJ1-2; D is perhaps TRBD1 (5 bases). This CDR3 region has 17 residues. Germline V gene data show CDR1 as SGDLS and CDR2 as YYNGEE. Trimming left V 4 bases short and J 0 bases short, with 19 bases between. The CDR3: CASSPGRAGTSNYGYTF. The CDR3 region has the DNA TGTGCCAGCAGCCCGGGGCGGGCCGGGACTTCTAACTATGGCTACACCTTC.

The V gene is TRBV28, the J gene TRBJ1-1, with D perhaps matching TRBD1 (5 bases). Trimming cost V 5 bases and J 7 bases, with 20 bases left between them. Germline CDR1 is MDHEN and CDR2 is SYDVKM. The CDR3 is 15 amino acids. The chain's CDR3 is CASSPGARTSGEAFF. In DNA, the CDR3 is TGTGCCAGCAGTCCCGGGGCCAGGACTTCAGGTGAAGCTTTCTTT.

The V and J genes are TRBV2 and TRBJ1-1; tentatively, D is TRBD1 (5 bases). This CDR3 is 14 amino acids long. The germline V gene encodes CDR1 SNHLY and CDR2 FYNNEI. The ends were cut back, 5 bases at V and 1 base at J, with 11 bases in the middle. This CDR3 is CASSWDGRNTEAFF. The CDR3, as DNA: TGTGCCAGCAGTTGGGACGGCCGGAACACTGAAGCTTTCTTT. Together with reference TRBV2 and TRBJ1-1, the CDR3 gives the full variable domain: EPEVTQTPSHQVTQMGQEVILRCVPISNHLYFYWYRQILGQKVEFLVSFYNNEISEKSEIFDDQFSVERPDGSNFTLKIRSTKLEDSAMYFCASSWDGRNTEAFFGQGTRLTVV.

The CDR3 region has the DNA TGCGCCAGCAGTGAGAACGGGATCAATGAGCAGTTCTTC. Amino acids: CASSENGINEQFF. The chain uses TRBV10-2 and TRBJ2-1; maybe TRBD2 (5 bases). Germline V gene data show CDR1 as WSHSY and CDR2 as SAAADI. V was trimmed by 2 bases and J by 6 bases, leaving 8 bases between them. The CDR3 is 13 residues long.

The chain combines TRBV16 with TRBJ1-1; a weak D match, TRBD1 (5 bases). Germline CDR1 and CDR2: KGHSY and FQNENV. V was trimmed by 1 base and J by 5 bases, leaving 14 bases between them. This CDR3 spans 15 amino acids. The CDR3 reads CASSQWVRGGTEAFF. DNA for the CDR3: TGTGCCAGCAGCCAATGGGTTAGGGGAGGAACTGAAGCTTTCTTT.

The CDR3 nucleotides read TGTGCCAGCAGCCCCAGACAGGGGGCCTTAACTGAAGCTTTCTTT. Translated, it gives CASSPRQGALTEAFF. The chain couples TRBV11-3 to TRBJ1-1, with 10 bases that match TRBD1. With V trimmed by 5 bases and J by 5 bases, 8 bases remained unmatched. Germline values: CDR1 SGHNT, CDR2 YENEEA. CDR3 length: 15 residues.

The chain combines TRBV11-2 with TRBJ1-4; 7 bases align to TRBD1. Germline V gives CDR1 SGHAT, CDR2 FQNNGV. Unmatched junction bases numbered 7, after V lost 5 bases and J lost 7 bases. The CDR3 is 14 residues long. Written as DNA, the CDR3 is TGTGCCAGCAGCCCCGGACAGGTCGGTGAAAAACTGTTTTTT. This sequence encodes CASSPGQVGEKLFF.

The genes are TRBV6-1 and TRBJ1-6; 10 bases fit TRBD1. The CDR3 loop spans 16 amino acids. The germline gives CDR1 MNHNS, CDR2 SASEGT. The J segment lost 10 bases and the V segment lost 0 bases, leaving 6 bases of the junction unmatched. The CDR3 nucleotides are TGTGCCAGCAGTGAAGCCCTGGGGACAGGGGACTCACCCCTCCACTTT. Translating gives CASSEALGTGDSPLHF.

V and J are TRBV6-5 and TRBJ1-5, with TRBD1 as a possible D gene (6 bases). The germline V gene has CDR1 MNHEY and CDR2 SVGAGI. V lost 6 bases and J lost 7, with 13 bases in between. This CDR3 comprises 13 residues. DNA of the CDR3: TGTGCCAGCAGCCTACAGGGAAACCAGCCCCAGCATTTT. Protein product: CASSLQGNQPQHF.

The V gene is TRBV18, the J gene TRBJ2-1; TRBD2 agrees at 11 bases. Germline CDR1 and CDR2: KGHSH and LQKENI. V lost 0 bases and J lost 7; bases outside the gene matches: 8. The CDR3 runs to 17 residues. DNA for the CDR3: TGTGCCAGCTCACCACCCGTTAGCGGGAGGGCCGGAAATGAGCAGTTCTTC. This translates into CASSPPVSGRAGNEQFF.

A few counts support this clone. This sequence joins TRBV27 and TRBJ2-1, with 9 bases identical to TRBD1. The CDR3 loop spans 16 amino acids. In germline, CDR1 is MNHEY, CDR2 SMNVEV (reference sequence). Unmatched junction bases numbered 12, after V lost 5 bases and J lost 7 bases. The CDR3: CASSTPYRDRVNEQFF. The CDR3 nucleotides are TGTGCCAGCAGTACTCCTTACCGGGACAGGGTTAATGAGCAGTTCTTC.

The chain couples TRBV5-1 to TRBJ2-2; TRBD2 agrees at 8 bases. The V gene's germline CDR1 is SGHRS and CDR2 YFSETQ. V trimming: 1 base; J trimming: 3 bases; junction bases outside the gene matches: 5. The length of the CDR3 is 16 residues. The CDR3 loop reads CASSLQQAGDTGELFF. CDR3 bases: TGCGCCAGCAGCTTGCAGCAAGCGGGGGACACCGGGGAGCTGTTTTTT.

The chain has TRBV5-1 and TRBJ2-5; D ambiguous. The length of the CDR3 is 13 residues. Germline V gives CDR1 SGHRS, CDR2 YFSETQ. Trimming stripped 7 bases from V and 4 bases from J, with 14 bases between. The chain's CDR3 is CASLDPGRETQYF. CDR3 coding DNA: TGCGCCAGCCTCGACCCCGGACGAGAGACCCAGTACTTC.

The genes are TRBV11-3 and TRBJ2-1; perhaps D is TRBD1 or TRBD2 (5 bases each). Germline CDR1 reads SGHNT; CDR2 reads YENEEA. V was shortened by 6 bases and J by 4 bases, with 13 bases between the two germline ends. The CDR3 contains 14 residues. The CDR3 nucleotides are TGTGCCAGCAGGTCCAGGGACCATTACAATGAGCAGTTCTTC. Its translation is CASRSRDHYNEQFF.